This T cell receptor (beta chain) comes out of a study of technical replicates of blood from a handful of donors. Germline-derived CDR1 and CDR2 are MNHNS and SASEGT. The ends lost 4 bases at V and 7 bases at J; junction bases unmatched: 3. The CDR3 consists of 14 residues. TCRdb keeps only in-frame clones here, not all; method: immunoSEQ multiplex PCR. The table lists approximately 85,000 clones, 94% of them singletons, with 0.26% in the top ten. Sequencing was done on a sample of T cells isolated from PBMCs. This receptor was obtained from a human donor in good health. J is TRBJ1-6 and V is TRBV6-1; TRBD1 matches 8 bases. The CDR3 region is CASSAGTGNSPLHF. CDR3 in DNA: TGTGCCAGCAGTGCCGGGACAGGCAATTCACCCCTCCACTTT.